This is a list of T cell receptor beta chains from one sample in a study of blood T cells in healthy people across ages. TCRdb analysed the 5' RACE reads with MiXCR anew, one entry per CDR3 protein. The table shows some 900,000 distinct CDR3 sequences, with around 49% occurring only once. What was sequenced was blood. Receptors were obtained from a man aged 30 to 39 in good health. CDR3s leave out the opening cysteine and the closing phenylalanine or tryptophan.

>TRBV18|TRBJ1-1
ASSPVRDSTEAF
>TRBV7-2|TRBJ2-1
ASSLVRASYNEQF
>TRBV7-3|TRBJ2-1
ASSSTGTDLGGQF
>TRBV20-1|TRBJ2-3
SVRTVAGLADTQY
>TRBV28|TRBJ2-3
ASSSPAGGQDTQY
>TRBV3-1|TRBJ2-3
ASSLRRVDTQY
>TRBV30|TRBJ1-5
AWSGAGDTNQPQH
>TRBV7-2|-
ASSLGPGLQETQY
>TRBV3-1|TRBJ2-7
ASSQWAGEQDEQY
>TRBV7-2|TRBJ1-1
ASSSQGGFPAF
>TRBV21-1|TRBJ1-1
ARRDGTGWMGEAF
>TRBV6-6|TRBJ2-3
ASSHLAGGREDTQY
>TRBV12-3/TRBV12-4|TRBJ1-5
ASSLDSGVIGSNQPQH
>TRBV4-3|TRBJ2-7
ASSQGRRSYEQY
>TRBV5-1|TRBJ2-5
ASSLALAEETQY
>TRBV6-1|TRBJ2-7
ASSIQGIGLYEQY
>TRBV15|TRBJ1-5
ATSSPRIPNQPQH
>TRBV29-1|TRBJ1-4
SVSSGAAVANEKLF
>TRBV28|TRBJ2-3
ASSSVKPGTDTQY
>TRBV6-6|TRBJ2-6
ASRVSGAFSGANVLT
>TRBV20-1|TRBJ2-1
SVRPVAGPYNEQF
>TRBV29-1|TRBJ2-7
SVSYEQY
>TRBV2|TRBJ2-4
ASIEANRPWEQY
>TRBV15|TRBJ2-5
ATSRDRLAGSQETQY
>TRBV14|TRBJ2-4
ASSQVPGRGAKNIQY
>TRBV11-1|TRBJ1-1
ASSSKNTEAF
>TRBV24-1|TRBJ2-3
ATSDARGSDTQY
>TRBV30|TRBJ2-7
AWQTSYEQY
>TRBV29-1|TRBJ2-5
SVAGATKETQY
>TRBV7-2|TRBJ2-1
ASSLDQGVTYNEQF
>TRBV7-9|TRBJ1-1
ASSSGTGSTEAF
>TRBV5-5|TRBJ2-1
ASPPVPGTNEQF
>TRBV27|TRBJ2-7
ASSLVAGGPSEQY
>TRBV27|-
ASTTGSGGEQY
>TRBV12-3/TRBV12-4|TRBJ2-7
ASSHGTGSYEQY
>TRBV20-1|TRBJ1-1
SALYNTEAF
>TRBV20-1|TRBJ2-1
SASPLVDEQF
>TRBV20-1|TRBJ1-5
SVWQTSYQPQH
>TRBV20-1|TRBJ2-1
SARLPRSGGVEQF
>TRBV7-2|TRBJ2-7
ASSLAGGPGLATYEQY
>TRBV6-5|TRBJ2-3
ASSHGQTLSTDTQY
>TRBV14|TRBJ2-7
ASSQGGLAGIYEQY
>TRBV6-2/TRBV6-3|TRBJ1-1
ASRNRTQGAGQNTEAF
>TRBV7-2|TRBJ1-2
ASSLEARYT
>TRBV4-1|TRBJ1-1
ASSQVGGVSPEAF